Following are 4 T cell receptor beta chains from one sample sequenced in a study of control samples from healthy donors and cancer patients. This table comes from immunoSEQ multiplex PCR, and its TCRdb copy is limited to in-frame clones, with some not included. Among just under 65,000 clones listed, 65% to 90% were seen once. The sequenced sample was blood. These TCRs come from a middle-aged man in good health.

As DNA, the CDR3 is TGTGCCAGTAGTTCCGGGACAGGGGAAGGAGATACGCAGTATTTT. Translating gives CASSSGTGEGDTQYF. The rearrangement uses TRBV19 and TRBJ2-3; 10 positions match TRBD1. Trimming at V came to 5 bases and at J to 5 bases, leaving 7 bases not matched to a gene. There are 15 residues in the CDR3. The germline gives CDR1 LNHDA, CDR2 SQIVND (reference sequence).

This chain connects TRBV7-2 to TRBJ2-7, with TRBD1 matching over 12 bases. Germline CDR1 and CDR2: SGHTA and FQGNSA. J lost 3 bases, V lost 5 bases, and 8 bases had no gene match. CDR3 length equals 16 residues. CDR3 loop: CASSPGTGGNHYEQYF. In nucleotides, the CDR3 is TGTGCCAGCAGCCCAGGGACAGGGGGCAATCACTACGAGCAGTACTTC.

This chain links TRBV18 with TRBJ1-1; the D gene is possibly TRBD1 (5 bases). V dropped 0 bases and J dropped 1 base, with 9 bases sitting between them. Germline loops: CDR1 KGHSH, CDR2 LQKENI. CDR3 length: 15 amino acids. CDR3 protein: CASSPPGRTNTEAFF. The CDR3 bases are TGTGCCAGCTCACCACCGGGACGGACGAACACTGAAGCTTTCTTT.

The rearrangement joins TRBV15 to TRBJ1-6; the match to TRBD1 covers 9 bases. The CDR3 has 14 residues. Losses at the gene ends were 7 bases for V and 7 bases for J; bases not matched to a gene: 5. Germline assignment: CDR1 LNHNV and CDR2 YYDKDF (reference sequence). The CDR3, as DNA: TGTGCCACCACCCGGGACAGGGAGAATTCACCCCTCCACTTT. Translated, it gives CATTRDRENSPLHF.